This TCR beta chain emerged from a study of control samples from healthy donors and cancer patients. Trimming shortened V by 5 bases and J by 3 bases, and 12 bases separated the two germline ends. Looked up from germline, CDR1 is SGHDN and CDR2 is FVKESK. This CDR3 is built from 14 residues. The protocol was immunoSEQ multiplex PCR, while the TCRdb copy is restricted to in-frame clones and leaves out a portion. The sample consists of some 120,000 clones, 85% to 95% of them appearing once. The genes are TRBV14 and TRBJ2-3, with D maybe TRBD2 (6 bases). The TCR originated in a man aged 45-60 years with head and neck cancer. Sequencing was carried out using PBMCs. This CDR3 reads CASSFTTSTDTQYF. The CDR3 nucleotides are TGTGCCAGCAGCTTTACGACTAGTACAGATACGCAGTATTTT. The whole variable domain, remainder taken from reference TRBV14 and TRBJ2-3, is EAGVTQFPSHSVIEKGQTVTLRCDPISGHDNLYWYRRVMGKEIKFLLHFVKESKQDESGMPNNRFLAERTGGTYSTLKVQPAELEDSGVYFCASSFTTSTDTQYFGPGTRLTVL.